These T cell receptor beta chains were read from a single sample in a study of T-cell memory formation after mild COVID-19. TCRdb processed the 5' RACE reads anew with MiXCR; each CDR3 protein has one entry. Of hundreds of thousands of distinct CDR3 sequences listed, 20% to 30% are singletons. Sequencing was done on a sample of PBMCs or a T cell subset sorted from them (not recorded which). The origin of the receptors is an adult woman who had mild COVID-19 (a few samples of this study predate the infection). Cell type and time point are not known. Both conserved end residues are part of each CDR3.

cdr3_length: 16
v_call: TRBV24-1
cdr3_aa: CATSARLGGAGYEQFF

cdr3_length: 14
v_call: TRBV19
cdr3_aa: CASSILAGVGELFF

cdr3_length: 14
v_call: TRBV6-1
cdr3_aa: CASSPTGDNYGYTF

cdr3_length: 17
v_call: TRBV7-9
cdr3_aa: CASSLEVQGGSNQPQHF

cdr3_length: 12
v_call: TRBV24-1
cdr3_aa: CATSGLTGELFF

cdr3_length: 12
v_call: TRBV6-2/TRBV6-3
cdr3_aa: CASRHGPSEQYF

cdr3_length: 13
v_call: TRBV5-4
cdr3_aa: CAIATGPSYEQYF

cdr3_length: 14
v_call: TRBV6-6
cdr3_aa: CASSEGDYNSPLHF

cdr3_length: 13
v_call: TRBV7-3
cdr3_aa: CASSLTEGSEQYF

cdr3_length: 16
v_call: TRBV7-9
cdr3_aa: CASTPHSPGPKSEAFF

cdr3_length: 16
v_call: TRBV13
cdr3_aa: CASSSDRATLPYEQYF

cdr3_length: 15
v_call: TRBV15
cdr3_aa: CATSSPGSRYNEQFF

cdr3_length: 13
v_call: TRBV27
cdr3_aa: CASSFRGSTEAFF

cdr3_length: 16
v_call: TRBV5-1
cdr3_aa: CASSLGGGTSGNEQFF

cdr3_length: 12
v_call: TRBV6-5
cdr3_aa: CASSWDRVNQYF

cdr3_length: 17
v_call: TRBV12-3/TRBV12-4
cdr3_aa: CASSAVWTSGLPDEQYF

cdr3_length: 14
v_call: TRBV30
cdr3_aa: CAWTRLGHSYEQYF

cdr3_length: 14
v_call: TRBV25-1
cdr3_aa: CASSVRTGRNEQFF

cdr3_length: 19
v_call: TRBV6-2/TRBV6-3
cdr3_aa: CASSYRWTETSGRGYEQYF

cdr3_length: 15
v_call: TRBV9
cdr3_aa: CASSAGGAAGEKLFF

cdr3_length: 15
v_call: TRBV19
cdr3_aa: CASSIPRTGYNEQFF

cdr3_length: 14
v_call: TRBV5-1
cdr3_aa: CASPVWDVNTEAFF

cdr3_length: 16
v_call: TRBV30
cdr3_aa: CAWSVLPRQGADEQYF

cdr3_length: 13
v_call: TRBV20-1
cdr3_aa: CSARTGTNYGYTF

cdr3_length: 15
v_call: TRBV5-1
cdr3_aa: CASSETSGSYNEQFF

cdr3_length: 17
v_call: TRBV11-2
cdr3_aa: CASSLSRTGTMNTEAFF

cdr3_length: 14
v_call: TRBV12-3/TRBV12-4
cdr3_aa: CASSFWQGGNEQFF

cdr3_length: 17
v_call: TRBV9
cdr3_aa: CASSVDTSGSVGETQYF

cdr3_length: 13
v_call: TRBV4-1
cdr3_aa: CASSYPGGNEQFF

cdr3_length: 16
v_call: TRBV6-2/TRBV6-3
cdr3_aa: CASSPIHFGTGDRYTF

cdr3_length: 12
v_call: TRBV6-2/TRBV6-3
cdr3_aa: CASSYWGYEQFF

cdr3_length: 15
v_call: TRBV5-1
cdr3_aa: CASSQSSGSGYEQYF

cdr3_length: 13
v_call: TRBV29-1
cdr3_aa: CSSGRGPEGEAFF

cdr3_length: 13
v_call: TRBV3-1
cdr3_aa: CASSQEGFYGYTF

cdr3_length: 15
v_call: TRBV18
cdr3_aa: CASSPGTGDSYEQYF

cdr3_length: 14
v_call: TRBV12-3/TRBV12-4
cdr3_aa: CASRLGAVNQPQHF

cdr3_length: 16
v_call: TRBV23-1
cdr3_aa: CASSPLGREVNQPQHF

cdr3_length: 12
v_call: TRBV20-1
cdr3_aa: CSARQGGYEQYF

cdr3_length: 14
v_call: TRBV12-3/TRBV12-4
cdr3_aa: CASSRGQGTYGYTF

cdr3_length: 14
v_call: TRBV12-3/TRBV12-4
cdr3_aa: CASSPRGGGQPQHF

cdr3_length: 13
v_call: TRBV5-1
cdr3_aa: CATARAGTYEQYF

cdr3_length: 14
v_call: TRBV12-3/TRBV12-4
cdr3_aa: CASSLLGYQDTQYF

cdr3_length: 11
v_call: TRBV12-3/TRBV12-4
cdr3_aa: CASSLGLEAFF

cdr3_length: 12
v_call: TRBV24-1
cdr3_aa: CATSDVKETQYF

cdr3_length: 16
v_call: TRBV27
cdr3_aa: CASSRAGSGSKNIQYF

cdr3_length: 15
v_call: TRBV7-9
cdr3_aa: CASRPRTEPTDTQYF

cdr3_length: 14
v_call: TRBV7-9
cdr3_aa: CASSFRLGTDTQYF

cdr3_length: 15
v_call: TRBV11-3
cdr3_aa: CASSPGEGMNTEAFF

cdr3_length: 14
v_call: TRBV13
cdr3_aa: CASSLGLDTGELFF

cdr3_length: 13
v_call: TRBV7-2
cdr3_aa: CASSFGQYEKLFF

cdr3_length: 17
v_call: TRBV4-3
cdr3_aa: CASSLPPMGGNYNEQFF

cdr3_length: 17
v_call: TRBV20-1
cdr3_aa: CSARELAGEAVKNIQYF

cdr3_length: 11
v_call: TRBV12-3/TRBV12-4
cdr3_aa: CASMRSDIQYF

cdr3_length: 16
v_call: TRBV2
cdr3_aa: CASSLGQDRGNSPLHF

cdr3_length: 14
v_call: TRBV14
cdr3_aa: CASSHPRDPREQYF

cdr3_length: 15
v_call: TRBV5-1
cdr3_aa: CASSPEGRGNSPLHF

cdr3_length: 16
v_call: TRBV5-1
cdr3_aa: CASSLVRGAMYNEQFF

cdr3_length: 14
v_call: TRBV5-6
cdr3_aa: CASSHRGQNQPQHF

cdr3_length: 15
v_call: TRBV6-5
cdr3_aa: CASSSGGQGTGELFF

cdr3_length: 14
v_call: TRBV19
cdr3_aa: CASSLGGPSDTQYF